These 11 T cell receptor beta chains were sequenced from one sample in a study of blood T cell repertoires in COVID-19. Profiling relied on immunoSEQ multiplex PCR, and the TCRdb table lists in-frame clones only, not all of them. This table holds 62,000 or so clones, about four fifths found once. The specimen was peripheral blood. The receptors shown here come from a human donor in a cohort sampled during active COVID-19.

This rearrangement joins TRBV28 to TRBJ2-1; 9 positions match TRBD1. V was clipped by 9 bases and J by 5 bases; unmatched bases: 5. Germline V gene data show CDR1 as MDHEN and CDR2 as SYDVKM. The CDR3 is made up of 13 amino acids. The CDR3 DNA reads TGTGCCAGACCGGGACAGGGCAACAATGAGCAGTTCTTC. This encodes CARPGQGNNEQFF.

The chain uses TRBV5-1 and TRBJ2-7; D possibly corresponds to TRBD2 (6 bases). Per the germline V gene, CDR1 is SGHRS and CDR2 is YFSETQ. V lost 4 bases, J lost 2 bases, and 22 bases lay in between. The CDR3 sequence is 17 residues long. The CDR3: CASSRTDGGAATYEQYF. CDR3 bases: TGCGCCAGCAGCCGGACCGATGGAGGGGCCGCCACCTACGAGCAGTACTTC.

The chain joins TRBV2 to TRBJ2-5, with 9 positions matching TRBD2. There are 16 residues in the CDR3. Germline V gene sequence: CDR1 SNHLY, CDR2 FYNNEI. The trim removed 3 bases at V and 0 bases at J, leaving 5 bases unmatched. The DNA of the CDR3 is TGTGCCAGCAGTGAGGGCGGGGGGGCGTACCAAGAGACCCAGTACTTC. Protein: CASSEGGGAYQETQYF. Supplemented by reference TRBV2 and TRBJ2-5, the full variable domain reads EPEVTQTPSHQVTQMGQEVILRCVPISNHLYFYWYRQILGQKVEFLVSFYNNEISEKSEIFDDQFSVERPDGSNFTLKIRSTKLEDSAMYFCASSEGGGAYQETQYFGPGTRLLVL.

This chain connects TRBV30 to TRBJ2-5; 7 bases are shared with TRBD2. Germline V CDR1 and CDR2: GTSNPN, SVGIG (reference sequence). The CDR3 contains 13 residues. Trimming at V came to 4 bases and at J to 6 bases, leaving 8 bases not matched to a gene. This CDR3 is CAWTSGGMKTQYF. The DNA of the CDR3 is TGTGCCTGGACCTCGGGGGGAATGAAGACCCAGTACTTC.

The chain links TRBV19 to TRBJ1-5; D is uncertain. This CDR3 has 14 residues. CDR1 and CDR2 (germline): LNHDA, SQIVND (reference sequence). Trimming shortened V by 7 bases and J by 5 bases, and 15 bases separated the two germline ends. This CDR3 is CASNTGVGYQPQHF. CDR3 nucleotides: TGTGCCAGTAACACGGGTGTCGGGTATCAGCCCCAGCATTTT. The entire variable domain, with the rest obtained from reference TRBV19 and TRBJ1-5, is as follows: DGGITQSPKYLFRKEGQNVTLSCEQNLNHDAMYWYRQDPGQGLRLIYYSQIVNDFQKGDIAEGYSVSREKKESFPLTVTSAQKNPTAFYLCASNTGVGYQPQHFGDGTRLSIL.

Only a few counts were recorded for this clone. For the CDR3, the DNA is TGTGCCAGCAGTGTTGGACAACACACTGAAGCTTTCTTT. Translating gives CASSVGQHTEAFF. V gene TRBV2 combines with J gene TRBJ1-1; D is possibly TRBD1 (5 bases). V was clipped by 4 bases and J by 3 bases, with 9 bases between them. This CDR3 has 13 amino acids. Germline V lookup: CDR1 SNHLY, CDR2 FYNNEI.

This CDR3 is CATSSSGSHNEQFF. The CDR3 coding sequence is TGTGCCACCTCCTCGTCGGGGTCACACAATGAGCAGTTCTTC. The chain carries TRBV24-1 and TRBJ2-1; D possibly corresponds to TRBD2 (5 bases). V dropped 9 bases and J dropped 5 bases, with 16 bases sitting between them. CDR3 size: 14 residues. Germline V CDR1 and CDR2: KGHDR, SFDVKD.

This clone was detected only once. This chain links TRBV6-2 or TRBV6-3 with TRBJ1-2; D not resolved. V was clipped by 0 bases and J by 8 bases, with 7 bases between them. The germline gives CDR1 MNHEY, CDR2 SVGEGT. The CDR3 totals 12 residues. This chain's CDR3 is CASSYSAAGYTF. The CDR3 DNA is TGTGCCAGCAGTTACTCGGCCGCCGGCTACACCTTC.

V usage is TRBV3-1 (or the pseudogene TRBV3-2) and J usage is TRBJ2-1; 13 bases line up with TRBD2. This CDR3 is built from 14 residues. Per the germline V gene, CDR1 is LGHDT and CDR2 is YNNKEL (reference sequence). The V and J ends lost 4 bases and 9 bases, in that order; junction bases with no gene match: 3. CDR3 nucleotides: TGTGCCAGCAGCCCTGGACTAGCGGGGGCTGAGCAGTTCTTC. As protein: CASSPGLAGAEQFF.

J is TRBJ2-1 and V is TRBV2; 9 bases match TRBD2. The CDR3 is made up of 16 amino acids. Trimming removed 7 bases from V and 5 bases from J; junction bases left unmatched: 12. Germline-derived CDR1 and CDR2 are SNHLY and FYNNEI. CDR3 nucleotide sequence: TGTGCCAGCACCCCCAGGGTAGCGGGAGTAAACAATGAGCAGTTCTTC. Translating gives CASTPRVAGVNNEQFF.

The rearrangement joins TRBV2 to TRBJ2-3, with 11 bases aligning to TRBD2. Germline CDR1 SNHLY, CDR2 FYNNEI. This CDR3 comprises 17 residues. V shed 3 bases and J 2 bases; nucleotides not matched to a gene: 7. CDR3 region: CASSDGLAGGPTDTQYF. Here the CDR3 DNA reads TGTGCCAGCAGTGATGGATTAGCGGGGGGGCCCACAGATACGCAGTATTTT.